A selection of T cell receptor beta chains follows, all from one sample in a study of blood T cell dynamics during melanoma immunotherapy. Measured with immunoSEQ multiplex PCR; TCRdb has only the in-frame clones, and not every one. Here the sample spans around 6,400 clones, around 90% being singletons. The sequencing used blood, collected from a patient treated with checkpoint blockade. The receptor set was obtained from a human donor with melanoma. Both conserved end residues are part of each CDR3. Each record gives: V gene, J gene, CDR3 length, D gene, clone size, CDR3 DNA, CDR3 protein. D genes are given only for firm matches. The size field is filled for only some rows; it gives once, few, many or a size class.

>TRBV30|TRBJ1-1|14|NA|NA
TGTGCCTGGAGTGTACGGCGGAAGAACACTGAAGCTTTCTTT
CAWSVRRKNTEAFF
>TRBV4-1|TRBJ2-5|13|NA|NA
TGCGCCAGCAGCCCGCGGGGAGGTGAGACCCAGTACTTC
CASSPRGGETQYF
>TRBV5-7|TRBJ2-7|11|NA|NA
TGTGCCAGCAGCTTGGGACACGAGCAGTACTTC
CASSLGHEQYF
>TRBV30|TRBJ1-2|15|NA|NA
TGTGCCTGGAGTCCGTGGGCCAGGGAATCCTATGGCTACACCTTC
CAWSPWARESYGYTF
>TRBV30|TRBJ1-3|16|NA|NA
TGTGCCTGGAGTATCGCCCCAGGCTCCTCTGGAAACACCATATATTTT
CAWSIAPGSSGNTIYF
>TRBV9|TRBJ2-4|14|NA|NA
TGTGCCAGCAGCGGGGGGCAGGGCAAAAACATTCAGTACTTC
CASSGGQGKNIQYF
>TRBV29-1|TRBJ2-5|12|NA|NA
TGCAGCCTCTTTGGGGGGCCAGAGACCCAGTACTTC
CSLFGGPETQYF
>TRBV7-3|TRBJ2-7|13|NA|once
TGTGCCAGCAGCTTAACTGCCGTAGCCGAGCAGTACTTC
CASSLTAVAEQYF
>TRBV7-5|TRBJ2-1|15|NA|NA
TGTGCCAGCAGCTTTTCCGGGACAGGGGTCAATGAGCAGTTCTTC
CASSFSGTGVNEQFF
>TRBV28|TRBJ2-7|13|NA|NA
TGTGCCAGCAGTTTATTGAGGGGTTGGGAGCAGTACTTC
CASSLLRGWEQYF
>TRBV7-2|TRBJ2-1|16|TRBD2|NA
TGTGCCAGCAGCAGCGCTTTAGCGGGGGCGTACAATGAGCAGTTCTTC
CASSSALAGAYNEQFF
>TRBV5-1|TRBJ2-3|15|NA|NA
TGCGCCAGCAGCTTGGGTCAAATAAGCACAGATACGCAGTATTTT
CASSLGQISTDTQYF
>TRBV5-6|TRBJ1-5|12|NA|few
TGTGCCAGCAGCTTCCTTAATCAGCCCCAGCATTTT
CASSFLNQPQHF
>TRBV27|TRBJ2-7|13|NA|once
TGTGCCAGCAGTTTATCGACTGGGAGTGAGCAGTACTTC
CASSLSTGSEQYF
>TRBV28|TRBJ2-5|10|NA|NA
TGTGCCAGCTGGGGAGAGACCCAGTACTTC
CASWGETQYF
>TRBV6-5|TRBJ2-7|12|NA|once
TGTGCCAGCAGCCACTTCCCCTACGAGCAGTACTTC
CASSHFPYEQYF
>TRBV2|TRBJ2-7|13|NA|once
TGTGCCAGCAGTGAAAGGCCCTCCTACGAGCAGTACTTC
CASSERPSYEQYF
>TRBV2|TRBJ2-5|15|NA|NA
TGTGCCAGCAGTATTTCGAGCCAGGGAAGCGAGACCCAGTACTTC
CASSISSQGSETQYF
>TRBV11-2|TRBJ2-1|15|NA|NA
TGTGCCAGCAGCCAATGGGGGACCGCCTACAATGAGCAGTTCTTC
CASSQWGTAYNEQFF
>TRBV11-3|TRBJ2-7|13|NA|NA
TGTGCCAGCAGCCCGGACAGTTCCTACGAGCAGTACTTC
CASSPDSSYEQYF
>TRBV28|TRBJ2-7|12|NA|NA
TGTGCCAGCAGTTTTGGGGAAGCCGAGCAGTACTTC
CASSFGEAEQYF
>TRBV11-2|TRBJ2-2|14|NA|few
TGTGCCAGCAGCCTGCGGACTGGGGCCGGGGAGCTGTTTTTT
CASSLRTGAGELFF
>TRBV5-1|TRBJ2-3|14|TRBD1|NA
TGCGCCATCCGACAGGGGGCTAGCACAGATACGCAGTATTTT
CAIRQGASTDTQYF
>TRBV6-5|TRBJ1-5|13|NA|NA
TGTGCCAGCAGACGGGGGCTCGTTCAGCCCCAGCATTTT
CASRRGLVQPQHF
>TRBV28|TRBJ2-7|12|NA|NA
TGTGCCAGCAGAACAATTCCCTACGAGCAGTACTTC
CASRTIPYEQYF
>TRBV7-9|TRBJ1-1|13|NA|NA
TGTGCCAGCAGCTTAGGATTGGGAGCTGAAGCTTTCTTT
CASSLGLGAEAFF